This passage covers 11 T cell receptor beta chains from one sample sequenced in a study of cytomegalovirus exposure and HLA in healthy donors. It was with 60 Vbeta and 13 Jbeta primers that the PCR ran. Produced via immunoSEQ multiplex PCR; TCRdb's table is partial and in-frame only. The sample contains some 200,000 clones, around 80% of which appear only once. The sequenced sample was PBMCs. The receptors come from a woman between 25 and 40 years old in good health and CMV-seropositive.

The chain is built from TRBV7-9 and TRBJ1-2; unclear D gene. Germline V gene lookup returns CDR1 SEHNR and CDR2 FQNEAQ (reference sequence). V lost 1 base, J lost 6 bases, and 9 bases lay in between. The CDR3 runs 13 residues. In nucleotides, the CDR3 is TGTGCCAGCAGCTTAGTTGAGGTTGATGGCTACACCTTC. Protein: CASSLVEVDGYTF.

The chain couples TRBV19 to TRBJ1-2; 7 bases align to TRBD1. The CDR3 is made up of 15 amino acids. The germline V gene has CDR1 LNHDA and CDR2 SQIVND (reference sequence). V trimming: 3 bases; J trimming: 5 bases; junction bases outside the gene matches: 9. The chain's CDR3 is CASSILDRPGYGYTF. The CDR3 DNA is TGTGCCAGTAGTATCTTGGACAGGCCTGGATATGGCTACACCTTC.

The chain joins TRBV6-5 to TRBJ2-5; perhaps TRBD1 as D (5 bases). The J call may not be correct, given that the DNA end is closer to TRBJ2-7. Looked up from germline, CDR1 is MNHEY and CDR2 is SVGAGI. The CDR3 extends over 14 amino acids. Here the CDR3 DNA reads TGTGCCAGCAGTTACCAGAGGACAAGGAACGAGCAGTACTTC. This translates into CASSYQRTRNEQYF.

This chain uses TRBV7-2 with TRBJ2-6, with D tentatively TRBD1 (6 bases). The V gene's germline CDR1 is SGHTA and CDR2 FQGNSA. The CDR3 is made up of 17 amino acids. Trimming took off 4 bases at V and 0 bases at J, with 13 bases between the two ends. CDR3 amino acids: CASSSQGWGSGANVLTF. For the CDR3, the DNA is TGTGCCAGCAGCTCGCAGGGGTGGGGCTCTGGGGCCAACGTCCTGACTTTC.

J is TRBJ2-1 and V is TRBV7-8; TRBD1 agrees at 9 bases. J lost 6 bases, V lost 4 bases, and 7 bases had no gene match. This CDR3 is 15 amino acids long. CDR1 is SGHVS, CDR2 FQNEAQ, per germline. This chain's CDR3 is CASSYRDREVNEQFF. CDR3 bases: TGTGCCAGCAGCTACCGGGACAGGGAAGTCAATGAGCAGTTCTTC.

This clone has just a few counts. This chain uses TRBV11-2 with TRBJ2-1; 7 bases agree with TRBD2. Germline-derived CDR1 and CDR2 are SGHAT and FQNNGV. V shed 1 base and J 3 bases; nucleotides not matched to a gene: 3. CDR3 length: 15 residues. In DNA, the CDR3 is TGTGCCAGCAGCTTAGGTCTAGCGGACTACAATGAGCAGTTCTTC. Translated, it gives CASSLGLADYNEQFF.

This rearrangement joins TRBV10-2 to TRBJ2-3, with D perhaps matching TRBD1 (6 bases). This CDR3 region has 15 residues. V was cut by 3 bases and J by 0 bases, with 10 bases left in between. Germline CDR1 WSHSY, CDR2 SAAADI. In DNA form, the CDR3 reads TGCGCCAGCAGTGAAGGGGGAGCTAGCACAGATACGCAGTATTTT. Its translation: CASSEGGASTDTQYF.

J is TRBJ1-5 and V is TRBV19, with D possibly TRBD1 on 5 matching bases. This CDR3 is 12 amino acids long. V was cut by 4 bases and J by 11 bases, with 12 bases left in between. Germline values: CDR1 LNHDA, CDR2 SQIVND (reference sequence). CDR3 DNA: TGTGCCAGTAGTAATGGGGCTAGTTCCCAGCATTTT. As protein: CASSNGASSQHF. The whole variable domain, remainder taken from reference TRBV19 and TRBJ1-5, is DGGITQSPKYLFRKEGQNVTLSCEQNLNHDAMYWYRQDPGQGLRLIYYSQIVNDFQKGDIAEGYSVSREKKESFPLTVTSAQKNPTAFYLCASSNGASSQHFGDGTRLSIL.

The chain recombines TRBV4-1 with TRBJ1-2; 9 bases are shared with TRBD1. Germline CDR1 reads MGHRA; CDR2 reads YSYEKL. Germline trimming cut 3 bases from V and 5 bases from J; bases unmatched to any gene: 7. The CDR3 sequence is 15 residues long. CDR3 residues: CASSQPGQGQYGYTF. CDR3 DNA sequence: TGCGCCAGCAGCCAGCCCGGACAGGGGCAGTATGGCTACACCTTC.

The chain uses TRBV25-1 and TRBJ1-2, with 8 positions matching TRBD1. V lost 4 bases and J lost 4; bases outside the gene matches: 8. The CDR3 totals 15 residues. Germline CDR1 MGHDK, CDR2 SYGVNS. The CDR3 nucleotides read TGTGCCAGCAGTGGCTTCGCGACAGGGGTCTATGGCTACACCTTC. Protein: CASSGFATGVYGYTF.

This chain links TRBV9 with TRBJ2-1; D is perhaps TRBD2 (6 bases). Trimming stripped 3 bases from V and 8 bases from J, with 30 bases between. This CDR3 contains 19 residues. Germline V CDR1 and CDR2: SGDLS, YYNGEE. The CDR3 DNA follows: TGTGCCAGCAGCGCAGTTTTCAATCGGGGACTCTTGTCAGGCGATGAGCAGTTCTTC. As protein: CASSAVFNRGLLSGDEQFF.